This T cell receptor (beta chain) was sequenced in a study of cytomegalovirus exposure and HLA in healthy donors. Study-wide findings and caveats: Analyzed later, most CMV-associated TCR beta chains appeared HLA-restricted.

The PCR contained 60 Vbeta and 13 Jbeta primers. The assay was immunoSEQ multiplex PCR, and TCRdb's table has in-frame clones only and misses some. Counted here are approximately 160,000 clones, roughly 79% occurring once; the ten biggest clones make up 2.5% to 3.5%. In the case of this clone: The target antigen is unknown.

The sequenced sample consisted of PBMCs. The source of this sequence is a woman aged 50 to 60 in good health and CMV-seropositive.

CDR3 nucleotide sequence: TGTGCCATCAGTCGGGACACCGAGACGACCGGGGAGCTGTTTTTT. Translating gives CAISRDTETTGELFF. J is TRBJ2-2 and V is TRBV10-3; perhaps TRBD1 as D (6 bases). Germline loops: CDR1 ENHRY, CDR2 SYGVKD. The CDR3 is 15 amino acids. V lost 5 bases, J lost 5 bases, and 15 bases lay in between.